The 5 T cell receptor beta chains given below trace back to one sample, sequenced in a study of cytomegalovirus exposure and HLA in healthy donors. The PCR employed 60 Vbeta primers together with 13 Jbeta primers. TCRdb's copy holds only in-frame clones and misses some; the assay was immunoSEQ multiplex PCR. The sample carries about 250,000 clones, around 90% recorded once. Input material: PBMCs. The receptor source for this set is a girl aged 2-10 years in good health and CMV-seronegative.

The chain uses TRBV19 and TRBJ2-6; a possible D gene is TRBD2 (7 bases). The CDR3 spans 16 residues. The V and J ends lost 9 bases and 2 bases respectively, with 17 bases between them. Germline V gene data show CDR1 as LNHDA and CDR2 as SQIVND (reference sequence). The CDR3 sequence: CASLKGGPPGANVLTF. The CDR3 coding sequence is TGTGCCAGCCTTAAGGGGGGGCCTCCTGGGGCCAACGTCCTGACTTTC.

This sequence joins TRBV13 and TRBJ2-1; 12 positions match TRBD2. The V segment lost 3 bases and the J segment 5 bases; nucleotides outside the gene matches: 14. The V gene's germline CDR1 is PRHDT and CDR2 FYEKMQ (reference sequence). The CDR3 consists of 19 residues. CDR3 loop: CASSFDRLAGASTDNEQFF. The DNA for the CDR3 is TGTGCCAGCAGCTTTGATCGACTAGCGGGGGCATCCACTGACAATGAGCAGTTCTTC.

The chain combines TRBV7-2 with TRBJ1-1, with D possibly TRBD1 on 6 matching bases. CDR1 is SGHTA, CDR2 FQGNSA, per germline. The CDR3 runs to 15 residues. Trimming stripped 1 base from V and 1 base from J, with 10 bases between. CDR3 in amino acids: CASSLVGGANTEAFF. For the CDR3, the DNA is TGTGCCAGCAGCTTAGTCGGGGGGGCGAACACTGAAGCTTTCTTT.

The rearrangement links TRBV5-6 to TRBJ2-5; D is unclear. The CDR3 length is 14 residues. Per germline, CDR1 SGHDT and CDR2 YYEEEE. V lost 1 base and J 0 bases, leaving 7 bases between the germline ends. This CDR3 reads CASSLLTNQETQYF. DNA for the CDR3: TGTGCCAGCAGCTTGCTAACCAACCAAGAGACCCAGTACTTC.

The chain is built from TRBV7-6 and TRBJ1-2; weak D call: TRBD1 (5 bases). This CDR3 is 13 amino acids long. V lost 5 bases, J lost 5 bases, and 12 bases lay in between. Germline V lookup: CDR1 SGHVS, CDR2 FNYEAQ. CDR3 DNA sequence: TGTGCCAGCAGCCAAATGACAGATTATGGCTACACCTTC. It is translated as CASSQMTDYGYTF.